The next 31 T cell receptor beta chains were all read from a single sample in a study of T cells after yellow fever vaccination. TCRdb independently ran MiXCR on the 5' RACE reads; one entry per CDR3 protein. The table includes around 30,000 distinct CDR3 sequences, 6.5% to 8% detected once. Here the sequenced sample was PBMCs, either bulk or a sorted T-cell subset (CD4+, CD8+, memory, or dextramer-sorted; not recorded which), taken on the day of the first yellow fever vaccination. The receptors derive from a man between 18 and 29 years old who received the YFV17D yellow fever vaccine.

This clonotype came up many times. The chain links TRBV19 to TRBJ1-1, with D unresolved. Germline V gene data show CDR1 as LNHDA and CDR2 as SQIVND (reference sequence). The CDR3 is 16 amino acids. V was shortened by 0 bases and J by 0 bases, with 11 bases between the two germline ends. This CDR3 reads CASSIDRVTLNTEAFF. The CDR3 DNA reads TGTGCCAGTAGTATAGATCGGGTGACCTTGAACACTGAAGCTTTCTTT.

The table lists this clonotype with a few counts. The V call is TRBV5-1, the J call TRBJ2-1; 10 nucleotides agree with TRBD2. J lost 8 bases, V lost 0 bases, and 11 bases had no gene match. The CDR3 loop spans 17 amino acids. Germline assignment: CDR1 SGHRS and CDR2 YFSETQ. This CDR3 is CASSLVGSPSGGDEQFF. Written as DNA, the CDR3 is TGCGCCAGCAGCTTGGTTGGGTCTCCTAGCGGGGGTGATGAGCAGTTCTTC.

In its sample, this clonotype was seen many times. This sequence joins TRBV27 and TRBJ2-3, with TRBD1 matching over 8 bases. Germline CDR1 reads MNHEY; CDR2 reads SMNVEV (reference sequence). The CDR3 totals 16 residues. V lost 6 bases to trimming and J lost 5 bases; unmatched junction nucleotides: 13. The CDR3: CASSRGGGQGLDTQYF. The CDR3 nucleotides are TGTGCCAGCAGCCGAGGTGGTGGACAGGGATTAGATACGCAGTATTTT.

The rearrangement joins TRBV20-1 to TRBJ2-2; 9 bases are a match to TRBD1. Germline V gene data show CDR1 as DFQATT and CDR2 as SNEGSKA (reference sequence). This CDR3 is 16 amino acids long. V lost 0 bases and J lost 1; bases outside the gene matches: 3. CDR3 bases: TGCAGTGCTAGAGATCCGGGACAGGGGAACACCGGGGAGCTGTTTTTT. The encoded protein is CSARDPGQGNTGELFF.

This clonotype was observed a handful of times. The V and J genes are TRBV20-1 and TRBJ2-6; 7 nucleotides agree with TRBD1. In germline, CDR1 is DFQATT, CDR2 SNEGSKA (reference sequence). V shed 6 bases and J 0 bases; nucleotides not matched to a gene: 11. This CDR3 has 17 residues. DNA of the CDR3: TGCAGTGCCATTGGGACAGCTAATCGCTCTGGGGCCAACGTCCTGACTTTC. Its translation: CSAIGTANRSGANVLTF.

This clonotype was seen many times. The chain carries TRBV5-1 and TRBJ1-1; the D is unclear. There are 13 residues in the CDR3. V lost 5 bases and J 1 base, leaving 9 bases between the germline ends. Germline-derived CDR1 and CDR2 are SGHRS and YFSETQ. The CDR3 here is CASRRERNTEAFF. Written as DNA, the CDR3 is TGCGCCAGCAGGCGGGAGAGGAACACTGAAGCTTTCTTT.

This clonotype was seen ten or more times. J is TRBJ1-3 and V is TRBV12-3 or TRBV12-4; 7 bases are shared with TRBD1. Trimming removed 6 bases from V and 4 bases from J; junction bases left unmatched: 6. CDR3 length: 14 amino acids. This CDR3 is CASRETGSGNTIYF. CDR3 coding DNA: TGTGCCAGCAGGGAGACAGGGTCGGGAAACACCATATATTTT.

The chain recombines TRBV11-2 with TRBJ2-3; the D is unclear. Germline V gene sequence: CDR1 SGHAT, CDR2 FQNNGV. The CDR3 has 13 residues. Trimming took off 5 bases at V and 0 bases at J, with 6 bases between the two ends. Here the CDR3 reads CASSGYSTDTQYF. In DNA form, the CDR3 reads TGTGCCAGCAGCGGGTATAGCACAGATACGCAGTATTTT.

The rearrangement uses TRBV11-2 and TRBJ2-5; the D call may be TRBD1 or TRBD2 (5 bases each). Germline values: CDR1 SGHAT, CDR2 FQNNGV. The CDR3 loop spans 15 amino acids. V lost 5 bases and J lost 4, with 17 bases in between. CDR3 coding DNA: TGTGCCAGCAGCCCCGGGGTGGGGCAGGGAGAGACCCAGTACTTC. Protein product: CASSPGVGQGETQYF.

The chain has TRBV5-6 and TRBJ1-2; D remains ambiguous. The CDR3 runs 13 residues. Germline V CDR1 and CDR2: SGHDT, YYEEEE. V lost 4 bases to trimming and J lost 5 bases, with 12 bases between them. The CDR3 DNA sequence: TGTGCCAGCAGCGCGACGGGCCGGTATGGCTACACCTTC. Translating it yields CASSATGRYGYTF.

This clonotype was recorded many times. The chain carries TRBV2 and TRBJ2-1; D gene uncertain. The CDR3 has 12 amino acids. Germline-derived CDR1 and CDR2 are SNHLY and FYNNEI. Trimming took off 2 bases at V and 12 bases at J, with 11 bases between the two ends. The CDR3 is CASSEKEGWQFF. Written as DNA, the CDR3 is TGTGCCAGCAGTGAAAAGGAAGGTTGGCAGTTCTTC.

In this sample, this clonotype turned up many times. The chain joins TRBV3-1 to TRBJ1-6; D may be TRBD1 (6 bases). Germline-derived CDR1 and CDR2 are LGHDT and YNNKEL (reference sequence). This CDR3 has 15 residues. The germline V and J ends were trimmed by 3 bases and 14 bases, with 20 bases remaining between them. CDR3 coding DNA: TGTGCCAGCAGCCAGGAATGGACAGTCCGGGGGACCCTCCACTTT. It is translated as CASSQEWTVRGTLHF.

This clonotype has a count of ten or more. This chain uses TRBV6-2 or TRBV6-3 with TRBJ2-7, with TRBD1 matching 10 bases. Germline CDR1 reads MNHEY; CDR2 reads SVGEGT. V shed 3 bases, J shed 1 base, and the junction held 6 bases outside the gene matches. CDR3 length equals 16 residues. The CDR3 protein is CASSYLRTGGSYEQYF. Written as DNA, the CDR3 is TGTGCCAGCAGTTATTTGAGGACAGGGGGTTCCTACGAGCAGTACTTC.

This clonotype has at least ten counts. The chain joins TRBV18 to TRBJ2-3, with 11 bases lining up with TRBD1. The CDR3 consists of 16 residues. V was pared by 3 bases and J by 2 bases, with 4 bases of the junction left unmatched. Germline CDR1 KGHSH, CDR2 LQKENI. The CDR3 sequence: CASSPPGQGATDTQYF. The DNA of the CDR3 is TGTGCCAGCTCACCCCCCGGACAGGGGGCCACAGATACGCAGTATTTT.

This clonotype was seen ten or more times. The V gene is TRBV6-2 or TRBV6-3, the J gene TRBJ2-7, with a possible D match to TRBD1 (6 bases). Germline assignment: CDR1 MNHEY and CDR2 SVGEGT. The length of the CDR3 is 12 residues. The V and J ends lost 4 bases and 4 bases respectively, with 8 bases between them. The DNA for the CDR3 is TGTGCCAGCAGTTTCAGGGGATACGAGCAGTACGTC. This gives the protein CASSFRGYEQYV.

This clonotype was seen ten or more times. This sequence joins TRBV5-6 and TRBJ2-2; D ambiguous. CDR3 length equals 11 residues. Germline V gives CDR1 SGHDT, CDR2 YYEEEE. Trimming left V 3 bases short and J 8 bases short, with 5 bases between. The CDR3 DNA sequence: TGTGCCAGCAGCTCCGGAGGGGAGCTGTTTTTT. It yields the protein CASSSGGELFF.

This clonotype was seen many times. The rearrangement uses TRBV20-1 and TRBJ2-3, with a possible D match to TRBD2 (5 bases). V dropped 2 bases and J dropped 4 bases, with 13 bases sitting between them. The CDR3 loop spans 14 amino acids. Germline loops: CDR1 DFQATT, CDR2 SNEGSKA (reference sequence). The CDR3 coding sequence is TGCAGTGCTAGATCTAGCCGAAGTTCAGATACGCAGTATTTT. It codes for CSARSSRSSDTQYF.

The table lists this clonotype with many counts. This sequence joins TRBV11-2 and TRBJ1-6; TRBD1 agrees at 9 bases. From germline, CDR1 is SGHAT and CDR2 FQNNGV. V shed 0 bases, J shed 7 bases, and the junction held 1 base outside the gene matches. The CDR3 runs 15 residues. The CDR3 DNA follows: TGTGCCAGCAGCTTAGATACAGGGGGCAATTCACCCCTCCACTTT. This translates into CASSLDTGGNSPLHF.

Ten or more counts support this clonotype. This chain uses TRBV12-3 or TRBV12-4 with TRBJ2-1; 12 nucleotides match TRBD2. CDR3 length equals 17 residues. Unmatched junction bases numbered 6, after V lost 6 bases and J lost 0 bases. CDR3 amino acids: CASRETSGGSSYNEQFF. CDR3 nucleotides: TGTGCCAGCAGGGAAACTAGCGGGGGGTCCTCCTACAATGAGCAGTTCTTC.

At least ten counts were recorded for this clonotype. This chain connects TRBV6-5 to TRBJ2-1, with 10 bases that match TRBD2. V gave up 11 bases and J gave up 0 bases; unmatched junction bases: 10. Looked up from germline, CDR1 is MNHEY and CDR2 is SVGAGI. The CDR3 contains 16 residues. As DNA, the CDR3 is TGTGCCGGTAGCGGGGGGCCGATATCCTCCTACAATGAGCAGTTCTTC. This gives the protein CAGSGGPISSYNEQFF.

This clonotype has ten or more counts. The V gene is TRBV20-1, the J gene TRBJ1-1; D remains ambiguous. The CDR3 length is 14 residues. The germline V gene encodes CDR1 DFQATT and CDR2 SNEGSKA (reference sequence). Trimming removed 3 bases at V and 1 base at J, with 12 bases between. The CDR3 DNA is TGCAGTGCTAGGGAACCGGACGGGAACACTGAAGCTTTCTTT. This gives the protein CSAREPDGNTEAFF.

This clonotype was detected ten times or more. This chain joins TRBV27 and TRBJ2-3; 12 bases are shared with TRBD2. CDR3 length: 13 amino acids. V was clipped by 6 bases and J by 6 bases; unmatched bases: 1. Germline V gene lookup returns CDR1 MNHEY and CDR2 SMNVEV (reference sequence). For the CDR3, the DNA is TGTGCCAGCAGACTAGCGGGGGGCGATACGCAGTATTTT. Protein sequence: CASRLAGGDTQYF.

This clonotype was counted ten times or more. The V gene is TRBV6-1, the J gene TRBJ2-4; either TRBD1 or TRBD2 may fit D (5 bases each). CDR1 and CDR2 (germline): MNHNS, SASEGT. Deletions cut 6 bases from V and 0 bases from J, with 9 bases between. CDR3 size: 14 residues. CDR3 sequence: CASSRDLAKNIQYF. The CDR3 DNA follows: TGTGCCAGCAGCAGGGACCTAGCCAAAAACATTCAGTACTTC.

This clonotype has at least ten counts. The rearrangement uses TRBV6-5 and TRBJ1-1; the D is unclear. This CDR3 is built from 14 residues. Trimming took off 2 bases at V and 9 bases at J, with 16 bases between the two ends. CDR1 and CDR2 (germline): MNHEY, SVGAGI. The CDR3 DNA sequence: TGTGCCAGCAGTTACGTACTTGGCCTGCGCAAAGCTTTCTTT. Translating it yields CASSYVLGLRKAFF.

In this sample, this clonotype turned up many times. This sequence joins TRBV4-2 and TRBJ2-7, with 9 bases fitting TRBD2. Germline CDR1 is LGHNA and CDR2 is YNFKEQ. The CDR3 has 16 residues. The ends lost 0 bases at V and 5 bases at J; junction bases unmatched: 8. CDR3 bases: TGTGCCAGCAGCCAAGAAGGGATAGCGGGGGTAGACGAGCAGTACTTC. Residues: CASSQEGIAGVDEQYF.

V usage is TRBV10-2 and J usage is TRBJ1-1; no firm D call. V was shortened by 6 bases and J by 2 bases, with 16 bases between the two germline ends. Germline CDR1 reads WSHSY; CDR2 reads SAAADI. This CDR3 comprises 15 residues. The CDR3: CASRSPVRYNTEAFF. As DNA, the CDR3 is TGCGCCAGCAGATCTCCCGTCCGGTACAACACTGAAGCTTTCTTT.

CDR3: CASSMSSSYNEQFF. CDR3 in DNA: TGTGCCAGTAGTATGTCTAGCTCCTACAATGAGCAGTTCTTC. The J gene is TRBJ2-1, the V gene TRBV19; D uncertain. The CDR3 covers 14 residues. Germline CDR1 LNHDA, CDR2 SQIVND (reference sequence). Between the trimmed V and J ends, which lost 3 bases and 0 bases, there was a span of 6 bases.

By share, this clonotype counts as medium-sized. The chain has TRBV15 and TRBJ2-2; the D gene is possibly TRBD2 (6 bases). The CDR3 is 15 amino acids. CDR1 and CDR2 from the germline V gene are LNHNV and YYDKDF (reference sequence). Trimming stripped 3 bases from V and 3 bases from J, with 11 bases between. In DNA, the CDR3 is TGTGCCACCAGCAGTGGGACGGGGGACACCGGGGAGCTGTTTTTT. This translates into CATSSGTGDTGELFF.

The V and J genes are TRBV7-9 and TRBJ2-7; D assignment may be TRBD1 or TRBD2 (6 bases each). Germline CDR1 reads SEHNR; CDR2 reads FQNEAQ (reference sequence). There are 16 residues in the CDR3. Trimming cost V 1 base and J 7 bases, with 20 bases left between them. This CDR3 reads CASSLGHGGSRDEQYV. The CDR3 nucleotides are TGTGCCAGCAGCTTAGGCCACGGGGGCAGCCGGGATGAGCAGTACGTC.

This clonotype was seen repeatedly, ten times or more. The chain recombines TRBV12-3 or TRBV12-4 with TRBJ2-5, with 8 bases matching TRBD2. V lost 0 bases to trimming and J lost 5 bases; unmatched junction nucleotides: 5. The CDR3 consists of 15 residues. CDR3 region: CASSLARRGEETQYF. CDR3 nucleotide sequence: TGTGCCAGCAGTTTAGCTCGGCGGGGGGAGGAGACCCAGTACTTC.

The rearrangement joins TRBV5-5 to TRBJ1-1; tentative D call: TRBD1 (5 bases). Trimming pared 1 base from V and 4 bases from J, leaving 11 bases between. This CDR3 region has 14 residues. CDR1 is SGHKS, CDR2 YYEKEE, per germline (reference sequence). The CDR3 is CASSLRGEGTEAFF. For the CDR3, the DNA is TGTGCCAGCAGCTTGAGAGGGGAGGGCACTGAAGCTTTCTTT.